The subject of this entry is one TCR beta chain. These data are taken from a study of cytomegalovirus exposure and HLA in healthy donors. Both 60 Vbeta primers and 13 Jbeta primers went into the PCR. Sequenced by immunoSEQ multiplex PCR; TCRdb stores in-frame clones only, minus some. The table lists around 140,000 clones, just under 85% of them singletons. The receptor was isolated from a woman in her fifties or sixties in good health and CMV-seropositive. Sequences were obtained from PBMCs.

CDR3 protein: CASSLDLEYEQYF. The CDR3 nucleotides read TGTGCCAGCAGCTTAGATCTTGAGTACGAGCAGTACTTC. The chain uses TRBV7-9 and TRBJ2-5; D is ambiguous. The assigned J gene may be wrong: the sequence end matches TRBJ2-7 better. This CDR3 region has 13 residues. Per germline, CDR1 SEHNR and CDR2 FQNEAQ (reference sequence).